The clone carrying this TCR beta chain was detected only a few times. Its target is unknown. The source of the sample is a study of T cells in localized non-small cell lung cancer. Overall study findings and caveats: Among the top 100 tumor clones, a median approximately 60 appeared in adjacent lung.

The repertoire was sequenced with immunoSEQ multiplex PCR; TCRdb's copy has only in-frame clones and lacks some. The table records about 14,000 clones, 28% of them present only once. Sequences were derived from lung tumor tissue, sampled before any cancer treatment. The source of this sequence is a female donor older than 55 with stage I lung adenocarcinoma.

This CDR3 is CASSQDRNTEAFF. CDR3 DNA: TGCGCCAGCAGCCAAGACAGAAATACTGAAGCTTTCTTT. The chain has TRBV4-1 and TRBJ1-1; unclear D gene. The germline V gene encodes CDR1 MGHRA and CDR2 YSYEKL. V dropped 0 bases and J dropped 5 bases, with 7 bases sitting between them. This CDR3 has 13 residues.